These 26 T cell receptor beta chains were sequenced from one sample in a study of T cell responses to AZD1222 COVID-19 vaccine. Assay used: immunoSEQ multiplex PCR; TCRdb lists only in-frame clones, some missing. Here the sample spans some 150,000 clones, 65% to 90% being singletons. The starting material was peripheral blood, obtained 28 days after the second dose of the MenACWY control vaccine. All receptors come from an adult who received the MenACWY meningococcal vaccine as a control.

The rearrangement joins TRBV28 to TRBJ1-5; 8 bases agree with TRBD1. The CDR3 consists of 16 residues. V lost 5 bases to trimming and J lost 0 bases; unmatched junction nucleotides: 6. Germline CDR1 is MDHEN and CDR2 is SYDVKM. CDR3 DNA sequence: TGTGCCAGCAGTCCCGGGACAGGATATAGCAATCAGCCCCAGCATTTT. Translation: CASSPGTGYSNQPQHF. The variable domain in full, with the rest retrieved from reference TRBV28 and TRBJ1-5, is DVKVTQSSRYLVKRTGEKVFLECVQDMDHENMFWYRQDPGLGLRLIYFSYDVKMKEKGDIPEGYSVSREKKERFSLILESASTNQTSMYLCASSPGTGYSNQPQHFGDGTRLSIL.

The gene calls are TRBV4-1 and TRBJ1-2; D remains ambiguous. The length of the CDR3 is 16 residues. Trimming left V 0 bases short and J 7 bases short, with 18 bases between. Germline V lookup: CDR1 MGHRA, CDR2 YSYEKL. The CDR3 spells CASSQESGSNTRGYTF. The CDR3 bases are TGCGCCAGCAGCCAAGAGTCGGGCAGCAACACTCGTGGCTACACCTTC.

The genes are TRBV5-1 and TRBJ2-7; TRBD2 matches 9 bases. V lost 4 bases, J lost 3 bases, and 5 bases stayed unmatched. The CDR3 contains 14 residues. Germline V gene data show CDR1 as SGHRS and CDR2 as YFSETQ. The CDR3 nucleotides are TGCGCCAGCAGCCCTAGCGGGATGCTCTACGAGCAGTACTTC. This gives the protein CASSPSGMLYEQYF.

J is TRBJ1-2 and V is TRBV7-9; possibly TRBD1 for D (6 bases). This CDR3 region has 12 residues. Germline loops: CDR1 SEHNR, CDR2 FQNEAQ (reference sequence). Trimming took 1 base from V and 8 from J, leaving 8 bases between them. The CDR3 region has the DNA TGTGCCAGCAGCTTAGATCAGGGGGGCTACACCTTC. Amino acids: CASSLDQGGYTF.

This clone was counted a single time. V and J are TRBV28 and TRBJ1-3, with no clear D. The CDR3 runs 11 residues. Germline values: CDR1 MDHEN, CDR2 SYDVKM. The germline V and J ends were trimmed by 4 bases and 9 bases, with 7 bases remaining between them. In nucleotides, the CDR3 is TGTGCCAGCAGTTCTCTTAGCACCATATATTTT. Its protein product is CASSSLSTIYF.

The J gene is TRBJ2-1, the V gene TRBV15, with 8 bases aligning to TRBD1. This CDR3 comprises 14 residues. V gave up 1 base and J gave up 9 bases; unmatched junction bases: 5. CDR1 and CDR2 (germline): LNHNV, YYDKDF (reference sequence). In DNA form, the CDR3 reads TGTGCCACCAGCAGAGTAGACAGGGGCACTGAGCAGTTCTTC. Translated, it gives CATSRVDRGTEQFF.

The chain links TRBV12-5 to TRBJ2-3; D possibly uses TRBD1 or TRBD2 (5 bases each). V shed 0 bases and J shed 6 bases, with 13 bases lying between them. Germline V gives CDR1 LGHNT, CDR2 FRNRAP. The CDR3 consists of 15 residues. CDR3 amino acids: CASGLVEGHADTQYF. CDR3 in DNA: TGTGCTAGTGGTTTGGTAGAGGGGCATGCGGATACGCAGTATTTT. Full variable domain (outside the CDR3, taken from reference TRBV12-5 and TRBJ2-3): DARVTQTPRHKVTEMGQEVTMRCQPILGHNTVFWYRQTMMQGLELLAYFRNRAPLDDSGMPKDRFSAEMPDATLATLKIQPSEPRDSAVYFCASGLVEGHADTQYFGPGTRLTVL.

J is TRBJ2-1 and V is TRBV5-1; D perhaps matches TRBD2 (6 bases). Trimming removed 4 bases from V and 5 bases from J, with 10 bases in between. The germline gives CDR1 SGHRS, CDR2 YFSETQ. CDR3 length: 13 residues. DNA of the CDR3: TGCGCCAGCAGCATGACGGGGGACAATGAGCAGTTCTTC. Its translation is CASSMTGDNEQFF.

The genes are TRBV5-1 and TRBJ2-1; 9 nucleotides match TRBD2. Trimming took 4 bases from V and 3 from J; bases not matched to a gene: 8. Germline values: CDR1 SGHRS, CDR2 YFSETQ. This CDR3 region has 16 residues. The CDR3 loop is CASSRLAGIVYNEQFF. For the CDR3, the DNA is TGCGCCAGCAGCCGGCTAGCGGGGATTGTCTACAATGAGCAGTTCTTC.

The J gene is TRBJ2-1, the V gene TRBV24-1, with D tentatively TRBD1 or TRBD2 (6 bases each). The V and J ends lost 9 bases and 0 bases respectively, with 11 bases between them. The CDR3 loop spans 14 amino acids. The germline V gene has CDR1 KGHDR and CDR2 SFDVKD. CDR3 region: CATEGGSSYNEQFF. In DNA, the CDR3 is TGTGCCACCGAGGGGGGAAGCTCCTACAATGAGCAGTTCTTC.

This chain uses TRBV4-3 with TRBJ2-1, with 9 bases lining up with TRBD2. The V segment lost 4 bases and the J segment 3 bases; nucleotides outside the gene matches: 13. The germline CDR1 and CDR2 sequences are LGHNA and YSLEER. This CDR3 spans 18 amino acids. The CDR3 sequence: CASSPRVSGSTGYNEQFF. The DNA of the CDR3 is TGCGCCAGCAGCCCCAGGGTTAGCGGGAGTACGGGCTACAATGAGCAGTTCTTC.

J is TRBJ1-1 and V is TRBV4-1; a possible D gene is TRBD1 (6 bases). Germline loops: CDR1 MGHRA, CDR2 YSYEKL. The CDR3 runs to 13 residues. V was pared by 2 bases and J by 11 bases, with 15 bases between. CDR3 sequence reads: CASSQSEDSDAFF. The CDR3 coding sequence is TGCGCCAGCAGCCAAAGCGAGGACAGTGATGCTTTCTTT.

This clone was observed a few times. The chain couples TRBV5-1 to TRBJ1-4; 9 positions match TRBD1. CDR3 length: 13 amino acids. The germline V gene has CDR1 SGHRS and CDR2 YFSETQ. The J segment lost 8 bases and the V segment lost 3 bases, leaving 2 bases of the junction unmatched. DNA of the CDR3: TGCGCCAGCAGCTGGGGGACAGGGGAAAAACTGTTTTTT. Translated, it gives CASSWGTGEKLFF.

The rearrangement uses TRBV19 and TRBJ1-2; 12 bases are a match to TRBD1. V shed 3 bases, J shed 4 bases, and the junction held 9 bases outside the gene matches. Germline loops: CDR1 LNHDA, CDR2 SQIVND (reference sequence). The CDR3 is 17 amino acids. The CDR3 DNA follows: TGTGCCAGTAGTATCCCGGGACAGGGGGCGGGATTCTATGGCTACACCTTC. As protein: CASSIPGQGAGFYGYTF.

The chain has TRBV5-1 and TRBJ2-7, with D perhaps TRBD2 (6 bases). In germline, CDR1 is SGHRS, CDR2 YFSETQ. Trimming cost V 0 bases and J 3 bases, with 10 bases left between them. The CDR3 is 14 residues long. The CDR3 region is CASSLGGADYEQYF. The CDR3, as DNA: TGCGCCAGCAGCTTGGGCGGGGCCGACTACGAGCAGTACTTC.

This rearrangement joins TRBV16 to TRBJ1-5; D gene unclear. V lost 2 bases to trimming and J lost 8 bases, with 13 bases between them. The CDR3 consists of 14 residues. CDR1 is KGHSY, CDR2 FQNENV, per germline. CDR3 DNA: TGTGCCAGCAGCCAAGAACTCGGTTGGGAGCCCCAGCATTTT. This codes for CASSQELGWEPQHF. The full variable domain, its missing parts supplied by reference TRBV16 and TRBJ1-5, is GEEVAQTPKHLVRGEGQKAKLYCAPIKGHSYVFWYQQVLKNEFKFLISFQNENVFDETGMPKERFSAKCLPNSPCSLEIQATKLEDSAVYFCASSQELGWEPQHFGDGTRLSIL.

This clone was detected a few times. This sequence joins TRBV30 and TRBJ2-7; D might be TRBD2 (6 bases). CDR3 length: 13 amino acids. Between the trimmed V and J ends, which lost 0 bases and 7 bases, there was a span of 13 bases. Looked up from germline, CDR1 is GTSNPN and CDR2 is SVGIG (reference sequence). CDR3 sequence reads: CAWSVGLVYEQYF. In nucleotides, the CDR3 is TGTGCCTGGAGTGTGGGACTTGTTTATGAGCAGTACTTC.

This clone was counted once. A read error may produce the germline difference seen at one junction end. The chain links TRBV28 to TRBJ1-2; D uncertain. The CDR3 is made up of 13 amino acids. The germline CDR1 and CDR2 sequences are MDHEN and SYDVKM. CDR3 sequence (DNA): TGTGCCAGCAGCCCCCAGACCCTCTATGACTACACCTTC. Its translation is CASSPQTLYDYTF.

This clone was recorded once. The chain employs TRBV5-4 and TRBJ2-7; D ambiguous. Trimming shortened V by 2 bases and J by 2 bases, and 11 bases separated the two germline ends. This CDR3 has 14 residues. The germline V gene has CDR1 SGHNT and CDR2 YYREEE (reference sequence). CDR3 bases: TGTGCCAGCAGCTTCCCGACGGACCCCTACGAGCAGTACTTC. Translated, it gives CASSFPTDPYEQYF. The whole variable domain, filled in from reference TRBV5-4 and TRBJ2-7, reads ETGVTQSPTHLIKTRGQQVTLRCSSQSGHNTVSWYQQALGQGPQFIFQYYREEENGRGNFPPRFSGLQFPNYSSELNVNALELDDSALYLCASSFPTDPYEQYFGPGTRLTVT.

V gene TRBV7-2 combines with J gene TRBJ2-1; D might be TRBD2 (6 bases). The CDR3 contains 16 residues. V lost 0 bases and J 0 bases, leaving 9 bases between the germline ends. The V gene's germline CDR1 is SGHTA and CDR2 FQGNSA. The CDR3 protein is CASSLALGSSYNEQFF. CDR3 coding DNA: TGTGCCAGCAGCTTAGCGCTCGGGAGCTCCTACAATGAGCAGTTCTTC. The full variable domain, its missing parts supplied by reference TRBV7-2 and TRBJ2-1, is GAGVSQSPSNKVTEKGKDVELRCDPISGHTALYWYRQSLGQGLEFLIYFQGNSAPDKSGLPSDRFSAERTGGSVSTLTIQRTQQEDSAVYLCASSLALGSSYNEQFFGPGTRLTVL.

The chain joins TRBV7-2 to TRBJ2-7, with D possibly called TRBD1 or TRBD2 (5 bases each). Trimming removed 4 bases from V and 8 bases from J, with 12 bases in between. The germline CDR1 and CDR2 sequences are SGHTA and FQGNSA. The CDR3 loop spans 12 amino acids. CDR3 sequence (DNA): TGTGCCAGCAGCTCTTGGGACGGTCAGCAGTACTTC. This codes for CASSSWDGQQYF.

The chain couples TRBV7-2 to TRBJ1-4, with D hard to call. Germline V gene lookup returns CDR1 SGHTA and CDR2 FQGNSA. The CDR3 runs 13 residues. The V gene lost 8 bases and the J gene lost 4 bases, with 11 bases spanning the gap. Here the CDR3 reads CASGLALNEKLFF. CDR3 coding DNA: TGTGCCAGCGGTCTGGCGCTTAATGAAAAACTGTTTTTT.

CDR3 loop: CASSPAQATQYF. The CDR3 bases are TGTGCCAGCAGCCCTGCGCAAGCTACGCAGTATTTT. The chain joins TRBV7-8 to TRBJ2-3; D is undetermined. V shed 5 bases and J shed 8 bases, with 11 bases lying between them. This CDR3 is built from 12 residues. Germline values: CDR1 SGHVS, CDR2 FQNEAQ.

The CDR3 region has the DNA TGCGCCAGCAGCTTGGGACTAGCCCCCCCCGAGCCGGGGGAGCTGTTTTTT. Translated: CASSLGLAPPEPGELFF. The chain has TRBV5-1 and TRBJ2-2, with 7 bases aligning to TRBD2. This CDR3 contains 17 residues. CDR1 is SGHRS and CDR2 is YFSETQ in the germline V gene. J was trimmed by 8 bases and V by 0 bases; bases with no gene match: 13.

V gene TRBV15 combines with J gene TRBJ1-1; 7 nucleotides align to TRBD1. The length of the CDR3 is 15 residues. V shed 0 bases and J 1 base; nucleotides not matched to a gene: 2. CDR1 is LNHNV and CDR2 is YYDKDF in the germline V gene (reference sequence). The CDR3 nucleotides read TGTGCCACCAGCAGAGACGGACAGGAGAACACTGAAGCTTTCTTT. Translated, it gives CATSRDGQENTEAFF.

V and J are TRBV27 and TRBJ1-2; 11 bases map to TRBD1. The CDR3 covers 13 residues. Germline CDR1 is MNHEY and CDR2 is SMNVEV (reference sequence). Trimming took 4 bases from V and 8 from J; bases not matched to a gene: 3. The chain's CDR3 is CASSWGQGDGYTF. The CDR3, as DNA: TGTGCCAGCAGTTGGGGACAGGGGGACGGCTACACCTTC.